This TCR beta chain was identified during a study of T cell repertoires in cytomegalovirus infection. Study summary: Matching HLA type, along with CMV infection, was indicated by public TCR beta signatures.

CDR3 length equals 14 residues. Germline CDR1 reads DFQATT; CDR2 reads SNEGSKA (reference sequence). V shed 1 base, J shed 3 bases, and the junction held 3 bases outside the gene matches. MiXCR was run by TCRdb on the reads, yielding one entry per CDR3 protein. The sample has roughly 760,000 distinct CDR3 sequences; approximately 40% are singletons. Broader study findings: Clonotypes of TCR beta that were HLA-C-restricted and CMV-specific dominated the ex vivo response. Summed frequency of public TCR beta families distinguished CMV carriers with the relevant HLA.

As concerns this clonotype: What it recognizes is unknown.

The genes are TRBV20-1 and TRBJ2-1, with 7 bases fitting TRBD2. The source material was PBMCs. The receptor's source is a human donor in good health (CMV status not recorded). Some clones in this sample may be carry-over from other donors' samples. Written as DNA, the CDR3 is TGCAGTGCTAGAGGCGGGAGAGGCTACAATGAGCAGTTCTTC. It is translated as CSARGGRGYNEQFF.